One sample yielded the 22 T cell receptor beta chains listed below, sequenced in a study of regulatory T cells in long-lasting Graves disease. As for time point: newly diagnosed GD, antithyroid drugs for less than 3 months. RNA from PBMCs was the source of the TCR library. In building TCR beta libraries, iRepertoire HTBI primers were used together with Arm-PCR of CDR3 regions. TCRdb used MiXCR to reprocess the multiplex PCR reads, holding one entry per CDR3 protein. The table includes some 330,000 distinct CDR3 sequences, roughly 10% detected once. These data were also reused for a study on T cells in Graves' hyperthyroidism and ophthalmopathy.

The starting material was peripheral blood mononuclear cells (PBMCs), obtained at new diagnosis, from a patient treated with antithyroid drugs. The receptors come from a woman aged 18-30 years with Graves disease.

The rearrangement links TRBV10-3 to TRBJ1-5, with D perhaps matching TRBD1 (6 bases). CDR1 is ENHRY and CDR2 is SYGVKD in the germline V gene. The V gene lost 6 bases and the J gene lost 6 bases, with 15 bases spanning the gap. This CDR3 contains 14 residues. CDR3 sequence reads: CAIRDQGLGQPQHF. The CDR3 coding sequence is TGTGCCATCAGGGACCAGGGGTTGGGTCAGCCCCAGCATTTT.

With regard to this clonotype: At one end, the junction sequence differs from germline, possibly due to a read error. The chain combines TRBV7-9 with TRBJ1-1; D is possibly TRBD1 (5 bases). Germline CDR1 is SEHNR and CDR2 is FQNEAQ (reference sequence). The CDR3 runs 15 residues. As DNA, the CDR3 is TGTGCCAGCAGCCCTTTGGTGTGGGGGAACACTGAGGCTTCCTTT. Protein: CASSPLVWGNTEASF.

The V gene is TRBV20-1, the J gene TRBJ2-5; D ambiguous. The CDR3 covers 16 residues. CDR1 and CDR2 from the germline V gene are DFQATT and SNEGSKA (reference sequence). The V end lost 3 bases, the J end lost 0 bases, and 17 bases lay between the germline ends. The CDR3 reads CSASSMASHYQETQYF. CDR3 nucleotides: TGCAGTGCTAGTTCTATGGCGTCCCACTACCAAGAGACCCAGTACTTC.

This clonotype was detected once. The chain couples TRBV7-9 to TRBJ2-3; tentatively, D is TRBD2 (6 bases). Germline lookup yields CDR1 SEHNR and CDR2 FQNEAQ (reference sequence). The CDR3 is 13 residues long. Trimming shortened V by 4 bases and J by 4 bases, and 9 bases separated the two germline ends. The CDR3 here is CASSWGGADTQYF. DNA for the CDR3: TGTGCCAGCAGCTGGGGAGGTGCAGATACGCAGTATTTT.

The chain links TRBV24-1 to TRBJ2-7; D is uncertain. This CDR3 comprises 13 residues. The germline V and J ends were trimmed by 1 base and 7 bases, with 10 bases remaining between them. Per the germline V gene, CDR1 is KGHDR and CDR2 is SFDVKD. This chain's CDR3 is CATSDFVGREQYV. DNA of the CDR3: TGTGCCACCAGTGATTTCGTAGGACGGGAGCAGTACGTC.

This clonotype was counted ten times or more. The rearrangement uses TRBV28 and TRBJ1-4; possibly TRBD1 for D (6 bases). V gave up 3 bases and J gave up 7 bases, with 18 bases separating them. CDR1 is MDHEN, CDR2 SYDVKM, per germline. The CDR3 loop spans 16 amino acids. CDR3 sequence reads: CASSFFDAGTPEKLFF. The CDR3 DNA reads as TGTGCCAGCAGTTTTTTTGATGCCGGGACACCTGAAAAACTGTTTTTT. Full variable domain (outside the CDR3, taken from reference TRBV28 and TRBJ1-4): DVKVTQSSRYLVKRTGEKVFLECVQDMDHENMFWYRQDPGLGLRLIYFSYDVKMKEKGDIPEGYSVSREKKERFSLILESASTNQTSMYLCASSFFDAGTPEKLFFGSGTQLSVL.

In its sample, this clonotype was seen a few times. The rearrangement joins TRBV6-5 to TRBJ2-4, with D hard to call. Trimming removed 4 bases at V and 0 bases at J, with 7 bases between. The CDR3 covers 14 residues. Germline V gene lookup returns CDR1 MNHEY and CDR2 SVGAGI. CDR3 sequence: CASSSPGAKNIQYF. CDR3 in DNA: TGTGCCAGCAGTTCGCCTGGAGCCAAAAACATTCAGTACTTC.

This clonotype was counted many times. The gene calls are TRBV5-8 and TRBJ1-1; perhaps TRBD1 as D (5 bases). From germline, CDR1 is SGHTS and CDR2 YDEGEE. The CDR3 length is 16 residues. The V gene lost 4 bases and the J gene lost 2 bases, with 18 bases spanning the gap. The CDR3 DNA is TGTGCCAGCAGCCGAGACAGCGTCCTAATCAACACTGAAGCTTTCTTT. It translates to CASSRDSVLINTEAFF.

The table lists this clonotype with many counts. V is TRBV28 and J is TRBJ1-2; D call uncertain. Per germline, CDR1 MDHEN and CDR2 SYDVKM. The CDR3 length is 13 residues. Trimming pared 3 bases from V and 4 bases from J, leaving 9 bases between. The CDR3 sequence is CASSLESSYGYTF. CDR3 bases: TGTGCCAGCAGTTTGGAGTCTAGCTATGGCTACACCTTC.

This clonotype was detected many times. The chain links TRBV20-1 to TRBJ2-5; no clear D. CDR1 is DFQATT and CDR2 is SNEGSKA in the germline V gene (reference sequence). Trimming left V 6 bases short and J 5 bases short, with 13 bases between. CDR3 length equals 12 residues. The chain's CDR3 is CSARVDWETQYF. DNA for the CDR3: TGCAGTGCCCGGGTAGATTGGGAGACCCAGTACTTC.

In its sample, this clonotype was seen a few times. A single base separates this from a much larger clone, so it may be a read error. This is likely a read error, given that the CDR3 carries no conserved phenylalanine or tryptophan at its end. This chain links TRBV6-1 with TRBJ2-7, with TRBD2 matching 10 bases. This CDR3 is 18 amino acids long. Germline V CDR1 and CDR2: MNHNS, SASEGT. Trimming at V came to 0 bases and at J to 4 bases, leaving 12 bases not matched to a gene. DNA for the CDR3: TGTGCCAGCAGTGAAGCCTTAGGAGCGGGAGGGACTGATTACGAGCAGTACTCC. This sequence encodes CASSEALGAGGTDYEQYS.

Ten or more counts support this clonotype. The V and J genes are TRBV28 and TRBJ2-7; D possibly corresponds to TRBD1 (6 bases). Per the germline V gene, CDR1 is MDHEN and CDR2 is SYDVKM. The CDR3 has 13 amino acids. Between the trimmed V and J ends, which lost 7 bases and 3 bases, there was a span of 13 bases. The CDR3 reads CASNSEQGYEQYF. The CDR3 DNA is TGTGCCAGCAATTCAGAACAGGGCTACGAGCAGTACTTC.

This clonotype showed up many times. The V call is TRBV14, the J call TRBJ2-5; 8 positions match TRBD1. The CDR3 length is 14 residues. V lost 2 bases and J lost 4; bases outside the gene matches: 3. Germline CDR1 is SGHDN and CDR2 is FVKESK. CDR3 sequence reads: CASSQSTGVETQYF. The CDR3 DNA reads TGTGCCAGCAGCCAATCGACAGGGGTAGAGACCCAGTACTTC.

This clonotype was counted ten times or more. The chain joins TRBV11-2 to TRBJ1-5; D not resolved. The CDR3 length is 13 residues. The V end lost 4 bases, the J end lost 4 bases, and 8 bases lay between the germline ends. CDR1 and CDR2 from the germline V gene are SGHAT and FQNNGV. The CDR3 region is CASSSGPNQPQHF. CDR3 bases: TGTGCCAGCAGCTCCGGGCCTAATCAGCCCCAGCATTTT.

Turning to this clonotype: A much larger clone is a single base away; this may be a read error. This chain uses TRBV11-2 with TRBJ1-6; D possibly corresponds to TRBD1 (6 bases). From germline, CDR1 is SGHAT and CDR2 FQNNGV. This CDR3 is built from 14 residues. The V gene lost 5 bases and the J gene lost 8 bases, with 13 bases spanning the gap. The CDR3 DNA is TGTGCCAGCAGCCGGGCAGGGGCCTATTCACCCCTCCACTTT. As protein: CASSRAGAYSPLHF.

This clonotype was observed a single time. A much larger clone differs by one base, so this may be a read error. J is TRBJ2-1 and V is TRBV20-1; D might be TRBD2 (6 bases). The CDR3 runs to 15 residues. The V gene's germline CDR1 is DFQATT and CDR2 SNEGSKA (reference sequence). V lost 2 bases, J lost 3 bases, and 14 bases lay in between. The CDR3 loop is CSARLARGIYNEQFF. The CDR3 DNA sequence: TGCAGTGCTAGACTAGCGAGAGGGATCTACAATGAGCAGTTCTTC.

This clonotype was counted at least ten times. The chain carries TRBV6-9 and TRBJ2-7, with 10 bases aligning to TRBD2. V dropped 3 bases and J dropped 6; count of bases not matched to a gene: 8. This CDR3 contains 15 residues. CDR1 is MNHGY, CDR2 SVAAGI, per germline. CDR3 amino acids: CASSYLAGESGEQYF. The CDR3 nucleotides are TGTGCCAGCAGTTACCTAGCGGGAGAGTCAGGCGAGCAGTACTTC.

This clonotype showed up just a few times. The conserved phenylalanine or tryptophan normally closing the CDR3 is absent here, so this likely arose from a read error. In nucleotides, the CDR3 is TGTGCCAGCTCACTGGGACAGGCGAGGGTTCGTGAGCAGTTCCTC. Its protein is CASSLGQARVREQFL. The J gene is TRBJ2-1, the V gene TRBV18; 8 bases map to TRBD1. This CDR3 has 15 residues. Trimming at V came to 4 bases and at J to 9 bases, leaving 11 bases not matched to a gene. Germline V CDR1 and CDR2: KGHSH, LQKENI.

Here the CDR3 reads CASSPRQGPDTEAFF. CDR3 in DNA: TGTGCCAGCAGCCCTCGACAGGGTCCGGACACTGAAGCTTTCTTT. The chain employs TRBV4-2 and TRBJ1-1, with 7 bases that match TRBD1. The V gene's germline CDR1 is LGHNA and CDR2 YNFKEQ. CDR3 length: 15 residues. Trimming removed 4 bases from V and 3 bases from J; junction bases left unmatched: 8.

The gene calls are TRBV4-3 and TRBJ2-3, with 11 bases matching TRBD2. Germline lookup yields CDR1 LGHNA and CDR2 YSLEER. CDR3 length: 16 amino acids. V lost 1 base, J lost 4 bases, and 4 bases stayed unmatched. The CDR3, as DNA: TGCGCCAGCAGCCAAGGAACTAGCGGGGGCGCAGATACGCAGTATTTT. It translates to CASSQGTSGGADTQYF.

The gene calls are TRBV20-1 and TRBJ2-5; D not certain. The CDR3 runs to 15 residues. Germline CDR1 reads DFQATT; CDR2 reads SNEGSKA (reference sequence). V was trimmed by 5 bases and J by 2 bases, leaving 18 bases between them. CDR3 residues: CSARQGFGGQETQYF. The CDR3 DNA is TGCAGTGCTCGGCAAGGGTTTGGTGGGCAAGAGACCCAGTACTTC.

This clonotype was seen many times. The chain combines TRBV11-2 with TRBJ2-5; D ambiguous. V lost 1 base and J 2 bases, leaving 5 bases between the germline ends. Germline values: CDR1 SGHAT, CDR2 FQNNGV. The CDR3 runs to 13 residues. CDR3 amino acids: CASSLGQQETQYF. Written as DNA, the CDR3 is TGTGCCAGCAGCTTAGGCCAGCAAGAGACCCAGTACTTC.